A selection of T cell receptor beta chains follows, all from one sample in a study of T cell responses to AZD1222 COVID-19 vaccine. The repertoire was sequenced with immunoSEQ multiplex PCR; TCRdb's copy has only in-frame clones and lacks some. This sample carries 80,000 or so clones, 70% to 90% of them seen once, and the ten largest clones take roughly a tenth. The starting material was peripheral blood, obtained 28 days after the second AZD1222 dose. Receptor source: an adult who received the AZD1222 COVID-19 vaccine. Each CDR3 is given with its conserved first and last residue. D genes are given only for firm matches. Clone sizes are given selectively: once, few, many, or a class where the clone is expanded.

clone size: NA
D gene: NA
V gene: TRBV10-3
J gene: TRBJ1-6
CDR3 protein: CAIRSARDNSPLHF
CDR3 DNA: TGTGCCATCAGATCGGCCAGGGATAATTCACCCCTCCACTTT

clone size: once
D gene: TRBD1
V gene: TRBV19
J gene: TRBJ2-5
CDR3 protein: CASSGDRVETQYF
CDR3 DNA: TGTGCCAGTAGTGGGGACAGGGTAGAGACCCAGTACTTC

clone size: NA
D gene: TRBD1
V gene: TRBV28
J gene: TRBJ1-5
CDR3 protein: CASSLQGVDNQPQHF
CDR3 DNA: TGTGCCAGCAGTTTACAGGGGGTGGACAATCAGCCCCAGCATTTT

clone size: NA
D gene: TRBD1
V gene: TRBV7-9
J gene: TRBJ2-3
CDR3 protein: CASSVGQGTITDTQYF
CDR3 DNA: TGTGCCAGCAGCGTTGGACAGGGGACCATCACAGATACGCAGTATTTT

clone size: NA
D gene: TRBD1
V gene: TRBV28
J gene: TRBJ2-5
CDR3 protein: CASNRGIETQYF
CDR3 DNA: TGTGCCAGCAACAGGGGAATCGAGACCCAGTACTTC

clone size: NA
D gene: TRBD2
V gene: TRBV18
J gene: TRBJ2-5
CDR3 protein: CASSPSLAGGNQETQYF
CDR3 DNA: TGTGCCAGCTCACCATCTCTAGCGGGGGGAAACCAAGAGACCCAGTACTTC

clone size: NA
D gene: TRBD2
V gene: TRBV3-1/TRBV3-2
J gene: TRBJ2-1
CDR3 protein: CASSLLAGFYNEQFF
CDR3 DNA: TGTGCCAGCAGCCTACTAGCGGGTTTCTACAATGAGCAGTTCTTC

clone size: NA
D gene: NA
V gene: TRBV3-1/TRBV3-2
J gene: TRBJ1-5
CDR3 protein: CASSPRGSLGQPQHF
CDR3 DNA: TGTGCCAGCAGCCCCCGCGGGTCCCTTGGGCAGCCCCAGCATTTT

clone size: once
D gene: TRBD1
V gene: TRBV19
J gene: TRBJ1-2
CDR3 protein: CAISGQGRGYTF
CDR3 DNA: TGTGCCATCTCGGGACAGGGGCGCGGCTACACCTTC

clone size: NA
D gene: TRBD1
V gene: TRBV11-2
J gene: TRBJ2-7
CDR3 protein: CASSYGTGGYEQYF
CDR3 DNA: TGTGCCAGCAGCTACGGGACAGGGGGCTACGAGCAGTACTTC

clone size: NA
D gene: TRBD1
V gene: TRBV6-5
J gene: TRBJ1-2
CDR3 protein: CASSRQGDYTF
CDR3 DNA: TGTGCCAGCAGTAGACAGGGCGACTACACCTTC

clone size: NA
D gene: NA
V gene: TRBV5-1
J gene: TRBJ2-7
CDR3 protein: CASSPTVRDKAYEQYF
CDR3 DNA: TGCGCCAGCAGCCCGACCGTCAGGGACAAAGCCTACGAGCAGTACTTC

clone size: NA
D gene: NA
V gene: TRBV2
J gene: TRBJ1-4
CDR3 protein: CASKKAGQPNEKLFF
CDR3 DNA: TGTGCCAGCAAAAAGGCAGGACAGCCTAATGAAAAACTGTTTTTT

clone size: NA
D gene: NA
V gene: TRBV5-4
J gene: TRBJ2-7
CDR3 protein: CASSLSTASYEQYF
CDR3 DNA: TGTGCCAGCAGCTTGAGTACAGCCTCCTACGAGCAGTACTTC

clone size: NA
D gene: TRBD2
V gene: TRBV19
J gene: TRBJ2-4
CDR3 protein: CASSKDGLGKNIQYF
CDR3 DNA: TGTGCCAGTAGTAAGGACGGACTAGGTAAAAACATTCAGTACTTC

clone size: few
D gene: TRBD1
V gene: TRBV5-1
J gene: TRBJ1-1
CDR3 protein: CASSLDTGDTEAFF
CDR3 DNA: TGCGCCAGCAGCTTGGACACAGGGGACACTGAAGCTTTCTTT

clone size: NA
D gene: NA
V gene: TRBV19
J gene: TRBJ2-1
CDR3 protein: CASSRASVRSYNEQFF
CDR3 DNA: TGTGCCAGTAGTAGGGCTAGCGTTCGCTCCTACAATGAGCAGTTCTTC

clone size: once
D gene: TRBD1
V gene: TRBV6-5
J gene: TRBJ2-5
CDR3 protein: CASGRDRAETQYF
CDR3 DNA: TGTGCCAGCGGCAGAGACAGGGCAGAGACCCAGTACTTC

clone size: NA
D gene: NA
V gene: TRBV21-1
J gene: TRBJ2-3
CDR3 protein: CASSKGPSSGGEDTQYF
CDR3 DNA: TGTGCCAGCAGCAAGGGCCCGTCGAGCGGGGGGGAGGATACGCAGTATTTT

clone size: NA
D gene: TRBD1
V gene: TRBV6-5
J gene: TRBJ1-2
CDR3 protein: CASSDPGGYGYTF
CDR3 DNA: TGTGCCAGCAGCGACCCAGGGGGCTATGGCTACACCTTC

clone size: once
D gene: TRBD2
V gene: TRBV19
J gene: TRBJ2-7
CDR3 protein: CASSSSGGAGEQYF
CDR3 DNA: TGTGCCAGTAGTTCTAGCGGGGGGGCCGGAGAGCAGTACTTC

clone size: NA
D gene: NA
V gene: TRBV30
J gene: TRBJ2-6
CDR3 protein: CAYSFRGANVLTF
CDR3 DNA: TGTGCCTACTCCTTCCGTGGGGCCAACGTCCTGACTTTC

clone size: NA
D gene: TRBD2
V gene: TRBV28
J gene: TRBJ2-3
CDR3 protein: CASSLLAGEYGDTQYF
CDR3 DNA: TGTGCCAGCAGTCTACTAGCGGGGGAGTATGGGGATACGCAGTATTTT

clone size: NA
D gene: TRBD1
V gene: TRBV7-8
J gene: TRBJ2-7
CDR3 protein: CASSPGTGYNEQYF
CDR3 DNA: TGTGCCAGCAGCCCGGGGACAGGGTACAACGAGCAGTACTTC

clone size: few
D gene: NA
V gene: TRBV28
J gene: TRBJ2-1
CDR3 protein: CASTPLVSGLYNEQFF
CDR3 DNA: TGTGCCAGCACCCCCCTGGTCTCAGGGCTTTACAATGAGCAGTTCTTC

clone size: NA
D gene: NA
V gene: TRBV5-1
J gene: TRBJ1-1
CDR3 protein: CASSLEAVNTEAFF
CDR3 DNA: TGCGCCAGCAGCTTGGAAGCGGTGAACACTGAAGCTTTCTTT

clone size: NA
D gene: NA
V gene: TRBV27
J gene: TRBJ1-5
CDR3 protein: CASSSLSRGGAVGNQPQHF
CDR3 DNA: TGTGCCAGCAGTTCGTTATCCCGGGGGGGGGCGGTAGGCAATCAGCCCCAGCATTTT

clone size: NA
D gene: NA
V gene: TRBV5-4
J gene: TRBJ2-3
CDR3 protein: CASSFVLSTDTQYF
CDR3 DNA: TGTGCCAGCAGCTTCGTTCTCAGCACAGATACGCAGTATTTT

clone size: NA
D gene: TRBD2
V gene: TRBV9
J gene: TRBJ2-3
CDR3 protein: CASSPSGGAGADTQYF
CDR3 DNA: TGTGCCAGCAGCCCTAGCGGGGGGGCCGGTGCAGATACGCAGTATTTT

clone size: NA
D gene: TRBD1
V gene: TRBV7-9
J gene: TRBJ1-4
CDR3 protein: CASSLPTGGGEKLFF
CDR3 DNA: TGTGCCAGCAGCTTACCGACAGGGGGAGGCGAAAAACTGTTTTTT

clone size: NA
D gene: NA
V gene: TRBV13
J gene: TRBJ2-7
CDR3 protein: CASSLDLSGAAVSF
CDR3 DNA: TGTGCCAGCAGCTTAGACTTATCGGGGGCCGCAGTGTCCTTC

clone size: NA
D gene: NA
V gene: TRBV4-1
J gene: TRBJ2-2
CDR3 protein: CASAPRANTGELFF
CDR3 DNA: TGCGCCAGCGCCCCCAGGGCGAACACCGGGGAGCTGTTTTTT

clone size: NA
D gene: NA
V gene: TRBV6-1
J gene: TRBJ1-2
CDR3 protein: CASSEARGGHLYYGYTF
CDR3 DNA: TGTGCCAGCAGTGAAGCGCGGGGGGGGCACTTATACTATGGCTACACCTTC

clone size: NA
D gene: NA
V gene: TRBV6-6
J gene: TRBJ1-4
CDR3 protein: CASSSRGVNEKLFF
CDR3 DNA: TGTGCCAGCAGTTCGAGGGGGGTTAATGAAAAACTGTTTTTT

clone size: NA
D gene: NA
V gene: TRBV29-1
J gene: TRBJ1-5
CDR3 protein: CNGRAGSRQPQHF
CDR3 DNA: TGCAACGGAAGGGCAGGGTCTCGTCAGCCCCAGCATTTT